This is a list of T cell receptor beta chains from one sample in a study of T-cell memory formation after mild COVID-19. Using its own MiXCR run on the 5' RACE reads, TCRdb lists one record per CDR3 protein. This table has 75,000 to 95,000 distinct CDR3 sequences, about an eighth appearing once. Sequenced input: PBMCs or a T cell subset sorted from them (not recorded which). These receptors were taken from an adult woman who had mild COVID-19 (a few samples of this study predate the infection). Cell type and time point are not known. Both conserved end residues are part of each CDR3. D genes are given only for firm matches. Only part of the rows carry a size: once, few, many, or a class if the clone is expanded.

cdr3_nt	cdr3_aa	j_call	v_call	clone_size	d_call	cdr3_length
TGTGCCAGCAGTGGGTGGACTAGCGGGAGTCTTGGCGAGCAGTACTTC	CASSGWTSGSLGEQYF	TRBJ2-7	TRBV2	few	TRBD2	16
TGTGCCAGCACCTTTCACCCCACATCGGGGGAGACCCAGTACTTC	CASTFHPTSGETQYF	TRBJ2-5	TRBV12-3/TRBV12-4	few	NA	15
TGTGCCAGCAGCCGACTCATTGGGGAGGGGGTCAACACTGAAGCTTTCTTT	CASSRLIGEGVNTEAFF	TRBJ1-1	TRBV7-3	NA	NA	17
TGTGCCAGCAGTCTTAAACAGGGGGCGAATGAGCAGTTCTTC	CASSLKQGANEQFF	TRBJ2-1	TRBV6-6	few	TRBD1	14
TGTGCCAGCAGCTGGGGGGGAGGCGCAGATACGCAGTATTTT	CASSWGGGADTQYF	TRBJ2-3	TRBV7-9	NA	TRBD2	14
TGTGCCAGCAGCCAGACGGAACGGGATACACCCCTCCACTTT	CASSQTERDTPLHF	TRBJ1-6	TRBV4-2	once	NA	14
TGTGCCAGCAGCGATGACAGGGGCACCGGGGAGCTGTTTTTT	CASSDDRGTGELFF	TRBJ2-2	TRBV7-8	NA	TRBD1	14
TGCGCCAGCAGCAGGGGGGACAGGACCCAAGAGACCCAGTACTTC	CASSRGDRTQETQYF	TRBJ2-5	TRBV5-1	many	TRBD1	15
TGTGCCAGCAGCTTAAGGGCTCCTCGGGATGAGACCCAGTACTTC	CASSLRAPRDETQYF	TRBJ2-5	TRBV7-9	many	NA	15
TGCAGTGCTAGGGGGGGCGAAGAGACCCAGTACTTC	CSARGGEETQYF	TRBJ2-5	TRBV20-1	NA	NA	12
TGTGCCAGCAGCCAAGGAACACCGGGTCCCTTAGCCAAAAACATTCAGTACTTC	CASSQGTPGPLAKNIQYF	TRBJ2-4	TRBV14	NA	NA	18
TGTGCCAGCAGCCAAACTAGCGGGGTTCCATACAATGAGCAGTTCTTC	CASSQTSGVPYNEQFF	TRBJ2-1	TRBV4-2	few	TRBD2	16
TGTGCCAGCAGCTTAGTAGGACTAGCGGGGAAAAACATTCAGTACTTC	CASSLVGLAGKNIQYF	TRBJ2-4	TRBV7-9	many	TRBD2	16
TGTGGCAGTCGCCAGGGCAGCGAGCAGTACTTC	CGSRQGSEQYF	TRBJ2-7	TRBV19	few	NA	11